This T cell receptor (beta chain) derives from a study of T cell repertoires in cytomegalovirus infection. TCRdb called the reads again in MiXCR, with one record for every CDR3 protein. Of roughly 340,000 distinct CDR3 sequences listed, about 28% are singletons. This clonotype was seen repeatedly, ten times or more. The antigen is not known. The material was cultured PBMCs, obtained from culture after CMV antigen stimulation. This receptor was taken from a human donor in good health (CMV status not recorded). Some clones in this sample may be carry-over from other donors' samples.

The CDR3 nucleotides read TGTGCCAGCAGCTTAGCAGGGGCCTACGAGCAGTACTTC. It is translated as CASSLAGAYEQYF. The chain carries TRBV7-8 and TRBJ2-7; maybe TRBD1 (5 bases). This CDR3 region has 13 residues. V lost 0 bases and J 2 bases, leaving 5 bases between the germline ends. In germline, CDR1 is SGHVS, CDR2 FQNEAQ.